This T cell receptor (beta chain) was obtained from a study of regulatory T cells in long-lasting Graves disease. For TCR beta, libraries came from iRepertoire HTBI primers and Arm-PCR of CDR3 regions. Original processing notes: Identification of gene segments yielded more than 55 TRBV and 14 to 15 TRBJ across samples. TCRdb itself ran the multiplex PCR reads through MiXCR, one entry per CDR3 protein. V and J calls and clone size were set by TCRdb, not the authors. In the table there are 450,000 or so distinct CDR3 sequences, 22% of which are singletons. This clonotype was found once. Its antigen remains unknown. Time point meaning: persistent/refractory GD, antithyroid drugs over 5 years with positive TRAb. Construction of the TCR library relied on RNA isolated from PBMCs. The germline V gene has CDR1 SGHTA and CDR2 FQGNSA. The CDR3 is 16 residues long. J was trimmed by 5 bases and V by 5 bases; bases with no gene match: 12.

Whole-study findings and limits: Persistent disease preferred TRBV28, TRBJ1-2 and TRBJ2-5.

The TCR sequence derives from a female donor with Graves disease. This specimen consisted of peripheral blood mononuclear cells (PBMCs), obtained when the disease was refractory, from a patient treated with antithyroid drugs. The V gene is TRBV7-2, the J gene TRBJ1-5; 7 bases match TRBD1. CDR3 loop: CASSPPYRGRDQPQHF. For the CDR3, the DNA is TGTGCCAGCAGCCCACCCTACAGGGGACGGGATCAGCCCCAGCATTTT.